The 9 T cell receptor beta chains reported below all come from one sample, sequenced in a study of human T cells and chemical hapten exposure. Each CDR3 protein is one row after TCRdb ran MiXCR on the RACE reads. Among a few hundred thousand distinct CDR3 sequences, roughly 6.3% were seen once, and the ten largest hold around 6%. Documented time point: patch test 2, 6 weeks after DPC sensitization. The treatment is: therapeutic diphenylcyclopropenone sensitization with weekly scalp DPC. This material consisted of whole blood, taken in connection with sensitization to the hapten diphenylcyclopropenone (DPC). These receptors were collected from a woman between 18 and 30 years old with alopecia areata. Some clones in this sample may be carry-over from other donors' samples.

This clonotype showed up just a few times. The V gene is TRBV5-1, the J gene TRBJ2-7, with D maybe TRBD1 (6 bases). Looked up from germline, CDR1 is SGHRS and CDR2 is YFSETQ. The CDR3 totals 17 residues. V was cut by 2 bases and J by 0 bases, with 18 bases left in between. CDR3 protein: CASSFNLGGLISYEQYF. The DNA for the CDR3 is TGCGCCAGCAGCTTTAATCTTGGGGGCCTAATCTCCTACGAGCAGTACTTC.

A word on this clonotype: A read error may explain this, as a much larger clone is one base away. The CDR3 carries no conserved terminal phenylalanine or tryptophan, so it likely arises from a read error. V is TRBV7-9 and J is TRBJ1-1, with TRBD1 identical over 10 bases. The CDR3 totals 15 residues. V was pared by 5 bases and J by 2 bases, with 5 bases of the junction left unmatched. Germline V gene data show CDR1 as SEHNR and CDR2 as FQNEAQ (reference sequence). CDR3 DNA: TGTGCCAGCAGCGCGGGACAGGGGAAAAACACTGAAGCTTTCTTA. It yields the protein CASSAGQGKNTEAFL.

This clonotype was observed at least ten times. In DNA, the CDR3 is TGTGCCAGCAGTTACTCGAAGTCGAGGGGAACCTACGAGCAGTACTTC. Its translation: CASSYSKSRGTYEQYF. The chain employs TRBV6-5 and TRBJ2-7, with D perhaps TRBD1 or TRBD2 (5 bases each). Deletions cut 0 bases from V and 2 bases from J, with 14 bases between. The CDR3 runs to 16 residues. The germline V gene has CDR1 MNHEY and CDR2 SVGAGI.

This clonotype was counted a few times. This chain uses TRBV12-3 or TRBV12-4 with TRBJ2-3; 11 positions match TRBD2. V shed 4 bases, J shed 7 bases, and the junction held 7 bases outside the gene matches. CDR3 length: 15 amino acids. CDR3 DNA sequence: TGTGCCAGCAGTTCGCTAGCGGGGGGACGGAATACGCAGTATTTT. This gives the protein CASSSLAGGRNTQYF.

This clonotype was seen more than once but under ten times. The chain links TRBV11-1 to TRBJ2-3; 7 nucleotides match TRBD1. The V and J ends lost 1 base and 6 bases, in that order; junction bases with no gene match: 4. Germline values: CDR1 SGHAT, CDR2 FQDESV (reference sequence). The CDR3 has 14 residues. DNA for the CDR3: TGTGCCAGCAGCTTAGTAGGGGGCAGGGATACGCAGTATTTT. It codes for CASSLVGGRDTQYF. Full variable domain (outside the CDR3, taken from reference TRBV11-1 and TRBJ2-3): EAEVAQSPRYKITEKSQAVAFWCDPISGHATLYWYRQILGQGPELLVQFQDESVVDDSQLPKDRFSAERLKGVDSTLKIQPAELGDSAMYLCASSLVGGRDTQYFGPGTRLTVL.

The chain recombines TRBV9 with TRBJ2-2, with a weak D call TRBD2 (5 bases). The CDR3 has 15 amino acids. V gave up 0 bases and J gave up 4 bases, with 10 bases separating them. Germline CDR1 is SGDLS and CDR2 is YYNGEE. The DNA for the CDR3 is TGTGCCAGCAGCGTAGTCGGAGGTCTCACCGGGGAGCTGTTTTTT. This translates into CASSVVGGLTGELFF.

The chain recombines TRBV4-3 with TRBJ1-2; D possibly corresponds to TRBD1 (6 bases). V lost 0 bases and J 4 bases, leaving 12 bases between the germline ends. The germline V gene encodes CDR1 LGHNA and CDR2 YSLEER. CDR3 length: 15 residues. Written as DNA, the CDR3 is TGCGCCAGCAGCCAAGATCTTGGGGGCTTCTATGGCTACACCTTC. Residues: CASSQDLGGFYGYTF.

This clonotype was recorded at least ten times. The chain carries TRBV7-2 and TRBJ2-3, with D unclear. Germline V CDR1 and CDR2: SGHTA, FQGNSA. V lost 5 bases and J 0 bases, leaving 15 bases between the germline ends. This CDR3 spans 16 amino acids. In nucleotides, the CDR3 is TGTGCCAGCAGCGCTGCGGACCTAGAAAGCACAGATACGCAGTATTTT. Its protein is CASSAADLESTDTQYF.

The rearrangement links TRBV6-2 or TRBV6-3 to TRBJ1-5; D not resolved. The ends were cut back, 0 bases at V and 3 bases at J, with 9 bases in the middle. CDR3 length equals 15 residues. Germline loops: CDR1 MNHEY, CDR2 SVGEGT. The CDR3 DNA reads as TGTGCCAGCAGTTACTCCTATGGGGTCAATCAGCCCCAGCATTTT. Protein product: CASSYSYGVNQPQHF.